The 27 T cell receptor beta chains in this list originate from one sample, sequenced in a study of T-cell memory formation after mild COVID-19. One entry per CDR3 protein results from TCRdb running MiXCR on the 5' RACE reads. The table shows more than 150,000 distinct CDR3 sequences, with around 21% occurring only once. The sequencing sample was made of PBMCs or a T cell subset sorted from them (not recorded which). These receptors originate from an adult woman who had mild COVID-19 (a few samples of this study predate the infection). Cell type and time point are not known.

The chain links TRBV6-2 or TRBV6-3 to TRBJ1-2; no clear D. The CDR3 loop spans 13 amino acids. Trimming removed 1 base from V and 4 bases from J, with 7 bases in between. CDR1 is MNHEY and CDR2 is SVGEGT in the germline V gene. The CDR3 nucleotides read TGTGCCAGCAGTTACTGGACGGTCTATGGCTACACCTTC. It specifies CASSYWTVYGYTF.

The chain couples TRBV19 to TRBJ2-1, with D unclear. The CDR3 contains 12 residues. Germline V gene data show CDR1 as LNHDA and CDR2 as SQIVND (reference sequence). With 0 bases removed from V and 8 bases from J, the gap between germline ends came to 5 bases. Written as DNA, the CDR3 is TGTGCCAGTAGTATAGATGTCGATGAGCAGTTCTTC. Encoded protein: CASSIDVDEQFF. Variable domain in full (rest from reference TRBV19 and TRBJ2-1): DGGITQSPKYLFRKEGQNVTLSCEQNLNHDAMYWYRQDPGQGLRLIYYSQIVNDFQKGDIAEGYSVSREKKESFPLTVTSAQKNPTAFYLCASSIDVDEQFFGPGTRLTVL.

The gene calls are TRBV15 and TRBJ2-7, with 7 bases identical to TRBD2. Germline CDR1 LNHNV, CDR2 YYDKDF (reference sequence). V shed 1 base, J shed 5 bases, and the junction held 11 bases outside the gene matches. The CDR3 is made up of 16 amino acids. The DNA for the CDR3 is TGTGCCACCAGCAGAGGCGGGGCGGGAGATCTCGACGAGCAGTACTTC. This codes for CATSRGGAGDLDEQYF. Based on the CDR3 plus reference TRBV15 and TRBJ2-7, the full variable domain is DAMVIQNPRYQVTQFGKPVTLSCSQTLNHNVMYWYQQKSSQAPKLLFHYYDKDFNNEADTPDNFQSRRPNTSFCFLDIRSPGLGDTAMYLCATSRGGAGDLDEQYFGPGTRLTVT.

The rearrangement links TRBV24-1 to TRBJ2-3, with D possibly being TRBD1 (6 bases). V lost 5 bases and J lost 0, with 17 bases in between. Germline values: CDR1 KGHDR, CDR2 SFDVKD. The CDR3 consists of 17 residues. The CDR3 DNA reads TGTGCCACCAGTGTCCCAAGAACCACAGGGAGCACAGATACGCAGTATTTT. It specifies CATSVPRTTGSTDTQYF.

V gene TRBV6-2 or TRBV6-3 combines with J gene TRBJ1-2; 7 bases line up with TRBD1. The V gene's germline CDR1 is MNHEY and CDR2 SVGEGT. J lost 6 bases, V lost 2 bases, and 6 bases had no gene match. This CDR3 contains 14 residues. The CDR3 sequence is CASSYIYRGDGYTF. The CDR3 DNA is TGTGCCAGCAGTTACATCTACAGGGGCGATGGCTACACCTTC.

The chain joins TRBV7-9 to TRBJ2-3; maybe TRBD2 (6 bases). This CDR3 has 14 amino acids. V lost 3 bases, J lost 2 bases, and 9 bases lay in between. CDR1 and CDR2 from the germline V gene are SEHNR and FQNEAQ (reference sequence). The CDR3 DNA follows: TGTGCCAGCAGCTTGAGGGACTTCACAGATACGCAGTATTTT. This gives the protein CASSLRDFTDTQYF.

This clonotype was counted ten times or more. In DNA form, the CDR3 reads TGTGCCAGCAGTGGCGGGAGAGAGACCCAGTACTTC. Its translation is CASSGGRETQYF. The genes are TRBV6-2 or TRBV6-3 and TRBJ2-5, with 7 nucleotides matching TRBD2. Per the germline V gene, CDR1 is MNHEY and CDR2 is SVGEGT. The CDR3 has 12 residues. The ends lost 5 bases at V and 4 bases at J; junction bases unmatched: 1.

V and J are TRBV7-6 and TRBJ2-5, with TRBD2 matching 11 bases. The V gene end was trimmed by 1 base and the J gene end by 4 bases; junction bases not matched to a gene: 14. There are 19 residues in the CDR3. CDR1 and CDR2 from the germline V gene are SGHVS and FNYEAQ. CDR3 protein: CASSLVPSGGTPSRETQYF. The CDR3, as DNA: TGTGCCAGCAGCTTAGTTCCTAGCGGGGGGACTCCTTCTCGAGAGACCCAGTACTTC.

The chain carries TRBV9 and TRBJ2-5; 7 bases fit TRBD2. The CDR3 totals 14 residues. Germline loops: CDR1 SGDLS, CDR2 YYNGEE. After removal of 4 bases from V and 5 bases from J, the junction contained 8 bases not matched to a gene. The CDR3 DNA is TGTGCCAGCAGCCCGGTAGCGGGTCACGAGACCCAGTACTTC. Translated: CASSPVAGHETQYF.

This chain connects TRBV12-3 or TRBV12-4 to TRBJ2-2; D may be TRBD1 or TRBD2 (5 bases each). V was clipped by 5 bases and J by 5 bases, with 30 bases between them. This CDR3 region has 20 residues. The CDR3 spells CASSPFSPGPATTATGELFF. CDR3 DNA sequence: TGTGCCAGCAGTCCATTTTCTCCGGGGCCAGCTACCACAGCTACCGGGGAGCTGTTTTTT.

This clonotype came up a few times. V gene TRBV24-1 combines with J gene TRBJ2-5, with D possibly called TRBD1 or TRBD2 (5 bases each). From germline, CDR1 is KGHDR and CDR2 SFDVKD. The V and J ends lost 6 bases and 2 bases respectively, with 15 bases between them. The CDR3 spans 15 residues. The CDR3 region is CATSYSDSGQETQYF. The CDR3 DNA sequence: TGTGCCACCAGTTATTCCGACAGCGGACAAGAGACCCAGTACTTC.

The chain carries TRBV24-1 and TRBJ2-5; possible D gene TRBD1, 6 bases. V dropped 1 base and J dropped 5 bases, with 13 bases sitting between them. The CDR3 sequence is 15 residues long. Looked up from germline, CDR1 is KGHDR and CDR2 is SFDVKD. The CDR3 loop reads CATSDLGGRGETQYF. The DNA for the CDR3 is TGTGCCACCAGTGATTTAGGCGGTAGGGGGGAGACCCAGTACTTC.

This clonotype was seen a few times. V gene TRBV12-3 or TRBV12-4 combines with J gene TRBJ1-4, with TRBD1 as a possible D gene (6 bases). V dropped 6 bases and J dropped 8 bases, with 10 bases sitting between them. The CDR3 runs to 12 residues. CDR3 residues: CASRHTGEKLFF. The CDR3 DNA reads as TGTGCCAGCAGACATACAGGGGAAAAACTGTTTTTT.

This clonotype was counted a few times. The rearrangement joins TRBV11-2 to TRBJ1-1, with unresolved D. CDR3 length equals 10 residues. CDR1 and CDR2 from the germline V gene are SGHAT and FQNNGV. Trimming left V 3 bases short and J 7 bases short, with 3 bases between. The CDR3 is CASSLNEAFF. The CDR3, as DNA: TGTGCCAGCAGCTTGAATGAAGCTTTCTTT.

This clonotype has a handful of counts. One end of the junction varies from germline; a read error may be responsible. This chain uses TRBV11-3 with TRBJ2-1; D ambiguous. This CDR3 contains 15 residues. Germline-derived CDR1 and CDR2 are SGHNT and YENEEA. CDR3: CASSIDQFADNEQFF. The CDR3 bases are TGTGCCAGCAGCATAGACCAATTCGCCGACAATGAGCAGTTCTTC.

The V call is TRBV29-1, the J call TRBJ2-1, with 8 bases lining up with TRBD1. With V trimmed by 0 bases and J by 7 bases, 8 bases remained unmatched. CDR3 length: 15 residues. CDR1 is SQVTM, CDR2 ANQGSEA, per germline. The CDR3 DNA reads as TGCAGCGTTGAAGATCCTAGGACAGGGCCTAATGAGCAGTTCTTC. It yields the protein CSVEDPRTGPNEQFF.

This clonotype showed up just a few times. The rearrangement links TRBV5-6 to TRBJ2-3; TRBD2 matches at 13 bases. The germline V gene has CDR1 SGHDT and CDR2 YYEEEE. V lost 4 bases to trimming and J lost 3 bases; unmatched junction nucleotides: 8. The length of the CDR3 is 17 residues. CDR3 sequence (DNA): TGTGCCAGCAGCCAGGCGACTAGCGGGGGGTTAACAGATACGCAGTATTTT. Residues: CASSQATSGGLTDTQYF.

This clonotype is a singleton in its sample. The genes are TRBV20-1 and TRBJ2-7; possibly TRBD2 for D (6 bases). V lost 5 bases and J lost 2, with 13 bases in between. There are 13 residues in the CDR3. Germline-derived CDR1 and CDR2 are DFQATT and SNEGSKA (reference sequence). The DNA of the CDR3 is TGCAGTGCTGAAGGGACTTCTCCCTACGAGCAGTACTTC. Protein product: CSAEGTSPYEQYF.

This clonotype has a handful of counts. The CDR3 coding sequence is TGCAGTGCTGCAACAGGCCTAATGGATCAGCCCCAGCATTTT. As protein: CSAATGLMDQPQHF. V and J are TRBV20-1 and TRBJ1-5, with D maybe TRBD1 (5 bases). The CDR3 is 14 amino acids. Germline V CDR1 and CDR2: DFQATT, SNEGSKA (reference sequence). V shed 5 bases and J shed 5 bases, with 16 bases lying between them.

This clonotype was observed a handful of times. The CDR3: CASSSPGQGLYEQYF. For the CDR3, the DNA is TGTGCCAGCAGTTCACCGGGACAGGGATTGTACGAGCAGTACTTC. This chain joins TRBV27 and TRBJ2-7; 9 bases line up with TRBD1. In germline, CDR1 is MNHEY, CDR2 SMNVEV (reference sequence). Trimming removed 4 bases from V and 4 bases from J; junction bases left unmatched: 8. This CDR3 spans 15 amino acids.

A few counts support this clonotype. The rearrangement links TRBV7-8 to TRBJ2-5; TRBD2 matches at 7 bases. The trim removed 8 bases at V and 1 base at J, leaving 4 bases unmatched. Germline V gene lookup returns CDR1 SGHVS and CDR2 FQNEAQ. This CDR3 has 13 residues. In DNA, the CDR3 is TGTGCCAGCTCGACGGGGGGCCAAGAGACCCAGTACTTC. As protein: CASSTGGQETQYF.

This chain links TRBV6-1 with TRBJ1-2; D remains unclear. The CDR3 is 14 amino acids. V was trimmed by 0 bases and J by 4 bases, leaving 9 bases between them. Germline lookup yields CDR1 MNHNS and CDR2 SASEGT. The CDR3 sequence: CASSEARVSYGYTF. CDR3 coding DNA: TGTGCCAGCAGTGAAGCCCGGGTTAGCTATGGCTACACCTTC.

In its sample, this clonotype was seen a few times. The chain uses TRBV28 and TRBJ2-5, with 11 bases lining up with TRBD2. Germline values: CDR1 MDHEN, CDR2 SYDVKM. Germline trimming cut 6 bases from V and 3 bases from J; bases unmatched to any gene: 3. The CDR3 spans 14 residues. CDR3 in DNA: TGTGCCAGCAGCGGGACTAGCGGAAAAGAGACCCAGTACTTC. As protein: CASSGTSGKETQYF.

The chain combines TRBV4-1 with TRBJ1-4, with 8 nucleotides matching TRBD1. With V trimmed by 4 bases and J by 9 bases, 7 bases remained unmatched. This CDR3 is 14 amino acids long. Per germline, CDR1 MGHRA and CDR2 YSYEKL. The DNA of the CDR3 is TGCGCCAGCAGCCGAGACAGGGGAGAGCAAAAACTGTTTTTT. Its translation: CASSRDRGEQKLFF.

Only a few counts were recorded for this clonotype. This sequence joins TRBV19 and TRBJ2-7, with D tentatively TRBD2 (6 bases). V dropped 5 bases and J dropped 6 bases, with 20 bases sitting between them. This CDR3 contains 15 residues. Per the germline V gene, CDR1 is LNHDA and CDR2 is SQIVND (reference sequence). The CDR3 protein is CASSDPGLSRGEQYF. The CDR3 region has the DNA TGTGCCAGTAGTGATCCGGGACTCAGCCGTGGCGAGCAGTACTTC.

The genes are TRBV11-2 and TRBJ1-4, with unresolved D. The CDR3 spans 17 residues. Trimming took off 2 bases at V and 4 bases at J, with 17 bases between the two ends. Germline V gene sequence: CDR1 SGHAT, CDR2 FQNNGV. The CDR3 DNA is TGTGCCAGCAGCTTATATTTTCGTCTGGACGGTAATGAAAAACTGTTTTTT. Protein sequence: CASSLYFRLDGNEKLFF. Together with reference TRBV11-2 and TRBJ1-4, the CDR3 gives the full variable domain: EAGVAQSPRYKIIEKRQSVAFWCNPISGHATLYWYQQILGQGPKLLIQFQNNGVVDDSQLPKDRFSAERLKGVDSTLKIQPAKLEDSAVYLCASSLYFRLDGNEKLFFGSGTQLSVL.

The rearrangement links TRBV6-1 to TRBJ1-2; no clear D gene. Germline V CDR1 and CDR2: MNHNS, SASEGT. V was pared by 5 bases and J by 0 bases, with 16 bases between. This CDR3 comprises 16 residues. CDR3 in DNA: TGTGCCAGCAGTAGAAAGGCAGAGAATTCTAACTATGGCTACACCTTC. It specifies CASSRKAENSNYGYTF.